The clone carrying this T cell receptor beta chain has only a few counts. This entry belongs to a study of blood T cell repertoires in COVID-19. Profiling relied on immunoSEQ multiplex PCR, and the TCRdb table lists in-frame clones only, not all of them. The sample lists 200,000 to 250,000 clones, 70% to 90% occurring once. This CDR3 region has 16 residues. The germline V gene has CDR1 SGHVS and CDR2 FQNEAQ. After removal of 11 bases from V and 1 base from J, the junction contained 13 bases not matched to a gene. Input material: PBMCs or T cells enriched from blood (not recorded which). The clonotype comes from a man younger than 40 who had recovered from COVID-19. The V gene is TRBV7-8, the J gene TRBJ2-3; 9 bases are shared with TRBD2. DNA of the CDR3: TGTGCCGATTCCCCACTGCGCGGGGGGGGCACAGATACGCAGTATTTT. Protein product: CADSPLRGGGTDTQYF.